This passage covers 29 T cell receptor beta chains from one sample sequenced in a study of blood T cell repertoires in COVID-19. TCRdb's copy holds only in-frame clones and misses some; the assay was immunoSEQ multiplex PCR. The table has more than 85,000 clones, 75% to 80% seen once. Sequencing used peripheral blood. The receptors derive from a woman of 80 years or more with active or convalescent COVID-19.

CDR3 nucleotides: TGCAGCGTTGACCAGGGAGGGCTAGCGGGAGGAACCTACGAGCAGTACTTC. Translating it yields CSVDQGGLAGGTYEQYF. J is TRBJ2-7 and V is TRBV29-1, with TRBD2 identical over 11 bases. Unmatched junction bases numbered 12, after V lost 3 bases and J lost 2 bases. The CDR3 has 17 residues. Germline V gene lookup returns CDR1 SQVTM and CDR2 ANQGSEA.

This chain uses TRBV4-2 with TRBJ2-3; 10 positions match TRBD2. V lost 3 bases, J lost 3 bases, and 6 bases stayed unmatched. CDR1 is LGHNA, CDR2 YNFKEQ, per germline. The CDR3 contains 16 residues. CDR3 loop: CASSQAPSGRTDTQYF. DNA for the CDR3: TGTGCCAGCAGCCAGGCCCCTAGCGGGAGAACAGATACGCAGTATTTT.

The chain is built from TRBV4-1 and TRBJ1-5, with TRBD1 matching over 7 bases. Germline V gives CDR1 MGHRA, CDR2 YSYEKL. This CDR3 region has 15 residues. V shed 4 bases, J shed 7 bases, and the junction held 10 bases outside the gene matches. Here the CDR3 reads CASSPWDQGEQPQHF. CDR3 nucleotides: TGCGCCAGCAGCCCCTGGGACCAGGGGGAGCAGCCCCAGCATTTT.

The chain employs TRBV7-2 and TRBJ2-3, with D perhaps matching TRBD2 (5 bases). V was pared by 3 bases and J by 6 bases, with 19 bases between. CDR3 length: 16 residues. The germline V gene has CDR1 SGHTA and CDR2 FQGNSA. The CDR3 loop is CASSLEASPLPDTQYF. CDR3 nucleotides: TGTGCCAGCAGCTTGGAGGCTAGCCCCCTGCCGGATACGCAGTATTTT.

The chain joins TRBV5-6 to TRBJ2-1; 12 nucleotides align to TRBD2. In germline, CDR1 is SGHDT, CDR2 YYEEEE. V lost 2 bases, J lost 4 bases, and 4 bases stayed unmatched. The CDR3 length is 16 residues. Here the CDR3 DNA reads TGTGCCAGCAGCTTAAACCTAGCGGGAGGGTACAATGAGCAGTTCTTC. Amino acid sequence: CASSLNLAGGYNEQFF.

This chain links TRBV5-1 with TRBJ1-2; the D gene is possibly TRBD1 (6 bases). With 8 bases removed from V and 4 bases from J, the gap between germline ends came to 9 bases. CDR1 SGHRS and CDR2 YFSETQ come from the germline V gene. CDR3 length: 11 residues. The CDR3 spells CASRDIYGYTF. The CDR3 DNA is TGCGCCAGTAGGGACATCTATGGCTACACCTTC.

The gene calls are TRBV7-3 and TRBJ2-3, with D hard to call. This CDR3 has 13 amino acids. The ends were cut back, 2 bases at V and 3 bases at J, with 6 bases in the middle. CDR1 is SGHTA, CDR2 FQGTGA, per germline. The CDR3 loop reads CASSLQDTDTQYF. The CDR3 bases are TGTGCCAGCAGCTTACAGGATACAGATACGCAGTATTTT.

CDR3 sequence: CASSSRQAHNSPLHF. CDR3 in DNA: TGTGCCAGCAGCTCTAGACAGGCACATAATTCACCCCTCCACTTT. This chain uses TRBV11-2 with TRBJ1-6; D perhaps matches TRBD1 (6 bases). The germline V gene encodes CDR1 SGHAT and CDR2 FQNNGV. Trimming shortened V by 4 bases and J by 5 bases, and 12 bases separated the two germline ends. The CDR3 runs 15 residues.

This clone was seen a handful of times. This chain joins TRBV7-2 and TRBJ1-5; no clear D gene. V dropped 5 bases and J dropped 9 bases, with 17 bases sitting between them. The germline CDR1 and CDR2 sequences are SGHTA and FQGNSA. This CDR3 contains 14 residues. CDR3 residues: CASSMGPLTVPQHF. CDR3 coding DNA: TGTGCCAGCAGCATGGGCCCCTTGACGGTGCCCCAGCATTTT.

The chain joins TRBV6-1 to TRBJ2-1; TRBD1 might be the D (5 bases). Germline values: CDR1 MNHNS, CDR2 SASEGT. Deletions cut 0 bases from V and 7 bases from J, with 16 bases between. The length of the CDR3 is 16 residues. The CDR3 DNA reads as TGTGCCAGCAGTGAAGCGCTAGTTGCAGGGATGAATGAGCAGTTCTTC. Protein sequence: CASSEALVAGMNEQFF.

The chain has TRBV19 and TRBJ1-3; tentative D call: TRBD1 (6 bases). Germline lookup yields CDR1 LNHDA and CDR2 SQIVND (reference sequence). The V gene lost 5 bases and the J gene lost 4 bases, with 18 bases spanning the gap. This CDR3 comprises 16 residues. The CDR3 spells CASSGANRVEGNTIYF. As DNA, the CDR3 is TGTGCCAGTAGTGGGGCTAACAGGGTCGAAGGAAACACCATATATTTT.

The rearrangement links TRBV18 to TRBJ2-3, with 9 bases aligning to TRBD2. The CDR3 is 17 amino acids. Germline CDR1 and CDR2: KGHSH and LQKENI. Trimming at V came to 5 bases and at J to 4 bases, leaving 13 bases not matched to a gene. The DNA for the CDR3 is TGTGCCAGCTCAGCTCAGATAGCGGGAGCAAACGCAGATACGCAGTATTTT. Encoded protein: CASSAQIAGANADTQYF.

This chain links TRBV20-1 with TRBJ2-7, with D perhaps TRBD2 (5 bases). The V and J ends lost 3 bases and 0 bases respectively, with 12 bases between them. Germline-derived CDR1 and CDR2 are DFQATT and SNEGSKA (reference sequence). The CDR3 runs 14 residues. This chain's CDR3 is CSASPAAYSYEQYF. CDR3 bases: TGCAGTGCTAGTCCAGCGGCCTACTCCTACGAGCAGTACTTC.

This rearrangement joins TRBV19 to TRBJ1-2; D gene unclear. CDR1 is LNHDA, CDR2 SQIVND, per germline (reference sequence). With 4 bases removed from V and 4 bases from J, the gap between germline ends came to 16 bases. The CDR3 runs 15 residues. The CDR3 bases are TGTGCCAGTAGTAGGTCCGGGGTCCTACCCTATGGCTACACCTTC. It specifies CASSRSGVLPYGYTF.

For the CDR3, the DNA is TGTGCCAGCAGTCCTGACCCCCGAGGTGAGACCCAGTACTTC. Its translation is CASSPDPRGETQYF. This chain joins TRBV3-1 (or the pseudogene TRBV3-2) and TRBJ2-5; D is uncertain. Trimming left V 6 bases short and J 5 bases short, with 16 bases between. The CDR3 has 14 residues. Germline CDR1 and CDR2: LGHDT and YNNKEL (reference sequence).

The chain recombines TRBV7-2 with TRBJ1-1; D not certain. The CDR3 is 14 amino acids. Looked up from germline, CDR1 is SGHTA and CDR2 is FQGNSA. V lost 1 base, J lost 5 bases, and 11 bases lay in between. CDR3 protein: CASSLEDSRTEAFF. Written as DNA, the CDR3 is TGTGCCAGCAGCTTAGAGGACTCGCGGACTGAAGCTTTCTTT.

The rearrangement links TRBV18 to TRBJ2-5; 12 positions agree with TRBD2. Per the germline V gene, CDR1 is KGHSH and CDR2 is LQKENI. There are 16 residues in the CDR3. V was pared by 3 bases and J by 3 bases, with 5 bases of the junction left unmatched. The CDR3 loop reads CASSPPRLAGEETQYF. The CDR3 DNA sequence: TGTGCCAGCTCACCGCCTCGACTAGCGGGAGAAGAGACCCAGTACTTC.

The chain employs TRBV28 and TRBJ1-1, with TRBD1 matching 9 bases. V shed 6 bases, J shed 1 base, and the junction held 3 bases outside the gene matches. This CDR3 spans 14 amino acids. From germline, CDR1 is MDHEN and CDR2 SYDVKM. The CDR3 DNA reads TGTGCCAGCAGAACGGGACAGGGGAACACTGAAGCTTTCTTT. It codes for CASRTGQGNTEAFF.

This clone was seen more than once but under ten times. V and J are TRBV29-1 and TRBJ1-2; TRBD1 aligns across 8 bases. Germline loops: CDR1 SQVTM, CDR2 ANQGSEA. The CDR3 spans 13 residues. Losses at the gene ends were 6 bases for V and 5 bases for J; bases not matched to a gene: 8. CDR3 bases: TGCAGCGTCCCCGGACAGGGCGGGTATGGCTACACCTTC. This sequence encodes CSVPGQGGYGYTF.

V is TRBV29-1 and J is TRBJ1-2, with 9 bases matching TRBD1. Germline V CDR1 and CDR2: SQVTM, ANQGSEA. Germline trimming cut 1 base from V and 6 bases from J; bases unmatched to any gene: 9. The CDR3 consists of 15 residues. The CDR3 here is CSVEGFRTGGDGYTF. The CDR3 coding sequence is TGCAGCGTTGAAGGATTTCGTACAGGGGGCGATGGCTACACCTTC.

The V and J genes are TRBV28 and TRBJ1-2; D remains unclear. Deletions cut 4 bases from V and 8 bases from J, with 11 bases between. CDR3 size: 12 residues. Germline values: CDR1 MDHEN, CDR2 SYDVKM. CDR3 sequence: CASSWQLRGYTF. In DNA, the CDR3 is TGTGCCAGCAGTTGGCAACTACGGGGCTACACCTTC.

This chain connects TRBV2 to TRBJ2-2, with D possibly matching TRBD1 (6 bases). The germline CDR1 and CDR2 sequences are SNHLY and FYNNEI. The CDR3 loop spans 14 amino acids. The V end lost 6 bases, the J end lost 6 bases, and 14 bases lay between the germline ends. The CDR3 DNA reads as TGTGCCAGCAGGGGTATTACAGGGCCCGGGGAGCTGTTTTTT. Protein: CASRGITGPGELFF.

This chain uses TRBV2 with TRBJ2-1, with TRBD2 matching 11 bases. Germline CDR1 is SNHLY and CDR2 is FYNNEI. V was pared by 2 bases and J by 0 bases, with 3 bases of the junction left unmatched. The CDR3 runs 17 residues. The CDR3 loop is CASSELAGGSSYNEQFF. In DNA form, the CDR3 reads TGTGCCAGCAGTGAACTAGCGGGGGGAAGCTCCTACAATGAGCAGTTCTTC. Drawing the rest from reference TRBV2 and TRBJ2-1, the complete variable domain is EPEVTQTPSHQVTQMGQEVILRCVPISNHLYFYWYRQILGQKVEFLVSFYNNEISEKSEIFDDQFSVERPDGSNFTLKIRSTKLEDSAMYFCASSELAGGSSYNEQFFGPGTRLTVL.

The V call is TRBV15, the J call TRBJ2-1; 10 bases match TRBD2. The CDR3 loop spans 19 amino acids. Germline CDR1 is LNHNV and CDR2 is YYDKDF (reference sequence). The ends lost 0 bases at V and 3 bases at J; junction bases unmatched: 11. CDR3 sequence (DNA): TGTGCCACCAGCAGAGATCCGTGGGTTGGGACTAGCGACTACAATGAGCAGTTCTTC. Its translation: CATSRDPWVGTSDYNEQFF.

CDR3 DNA sequence: TGTGCTAGTGGTTTGGGGACAGGGGGCTCCCAAGAGACCCAGTACTTC. Protein sequence: CASGLGTGGSQETQYF. The chain carries TRBV12-5 and TRBJ2-5, with TRBD1 matching 11 bases. The trim removed 1 base at V and 1 base at J, leaving 2 bases unmatched. Germline CDR1 LGHNT, CDR2 FRNRAP. The CDR3 loop spans 16 amino acids.

The chain is built from TRBV2 and TRBJ1-2; 9 nucleotides match TRBD1. CDR3 length equals 13 residues. CDR1 is SNHLY and CDR2 is FYNNEI in the germline V gene. Trimming removed 5 bases from V and 3 bases from J; junction bases left unmatched: 1. CDR3 DNA sequence: TGTGCCAGCAGTTGGACAGGGGACTATGGCTACACCTTC. Its translation is CASSWTGDYGYTF.

This clone was counted only a few times. The rearrangement links TRBV10-1 to TRBJ2-7; TRBD1 matches at 7 bases. CDR1 WNHNN and CDR2 SYGVQD come from the germline V gene (reference sequence). The junction had 9 bases not matched to a gene; V was cut back by 10 bases and J by 3 bases. This CDR3 region has 13 residues. In DNA, the CDR3 is TGCGCCAACGATGGGACAGATGTCTACGAGCAGTACTTC. This codes for CANDGTDVYEQYF.

This chain connects TRBV28 to TRBJ2-7, with D hard to call. Germline lookup yields CDR1 MDHEN and CDR2 SYDVKM. Trimming left V 7 bases short and J 0 bases short, with 13 bases between. The CDR3 loop spans 14 amino acids. Here the CDR3 reads CASILDLSSYEQYF. For the CDR3, the DNA is TGTGCCAGCATCCTAGACCTTAGCTCCTACGAGCAGTACTTC.

This clone has a handful of counts. The chain uses TRBV6-1 and TRBJ2-3, with 12 bases fitting TRBD2. The CDR3 is 16 amino acids. In germline, CDR1 is MNHNS, CDR2 SASEGT. Germline trimming cut 4 bases from V and 6 bases from J; bases unmatched to any gene: 8. CDR3 sequence reads: CASSALAGGGWDTQYF. CDR3 sequence (DNA): TGTGCCAGCAGTGCACTAGCGGGAGGTGGGTGGGATACGCAGTATTTT.